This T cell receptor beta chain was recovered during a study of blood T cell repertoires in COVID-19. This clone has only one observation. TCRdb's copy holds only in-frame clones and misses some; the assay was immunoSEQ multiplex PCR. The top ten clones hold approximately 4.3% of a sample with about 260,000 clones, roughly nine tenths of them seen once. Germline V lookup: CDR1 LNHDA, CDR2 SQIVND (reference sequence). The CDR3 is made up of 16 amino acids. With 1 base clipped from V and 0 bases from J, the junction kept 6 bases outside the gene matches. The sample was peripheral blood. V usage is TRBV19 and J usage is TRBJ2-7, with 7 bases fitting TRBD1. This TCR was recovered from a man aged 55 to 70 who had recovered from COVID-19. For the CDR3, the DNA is TGTGCCAGTAGTATAGTTTCAGGGGGACCCTCCTACGAGCAGTACTTC. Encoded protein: CASSIVSGGPSYEQYF.